This is a list of T cell receptor beta chains from one sample in a study of response to subunit inactivated influenza vaccine. TCRdb recomputed calls from the RT-PCR reads with MiXCR, one row per CDR3 protein. Here the sample spans about 570,000 distinct CDR3 sequences, about 11% being singletons. The data also belong to a second study, concerning T cells expressing NK-cell markers.

The specimen was PBMCs from blood, collected on the day of vaccination. Source of these receptors: a man aged 50 to 59 who received an inactivated influenza vaccine. The CDR3 runs from the conserved cysteine through the conserved F or W. The order of the fields is clone size, D gene, V gene, J gene, CDR3 protein, CDR3 DNA. A D gene is named only where the DNA matches it firmly. Clone sizes are given selectively: once, few, many, or a class where the clone is expanded.

>few|.|TRBV4-3|TRBJ1-5
CASSQEFGGAGQPQHF
TGCGCCAGCAGCCAAGAATTTGGGGGCGCCGGTCAGCCCCAGCATTTT
>few|.|TRBV27|TRBJ1-2
CASSLSGTLYGYTF
TGTGCCAGCAGTTTATCAGGAACCCTCTATGGCTACACCTTC
>many|.|TRBV28|TRBJ1-5
CASSLYPGARLSSQHF
TGTGCCAGCAGTTTATATCCGGGGGCCCGCCTTTCGTCCCAGCATTTT
>.|.|TRBV10-3|TRBJ2-7
CAITPTGNYEQYF
TGTGCCATTACCCCTACAGGAAACTACGAGCAGTACTTC
>many|TRBD2|TRBV20-1|TRBJ2-3
CSARLAGVTDTQYF
TGCAGTGCTAGGCTAGCGGGGGTCACAGATACGCAGTATTTT
>many|.|TRBV6-2/TRBV6-3|TRBJ1-5
CASSYIGPAVIYSNQPQHF
TGTGCCAGCAGTTATATAGGTCCGGCGGTCATCTATAGCAATCAGCCCCAGCATTTT
>few|.|TRBV20-1|TRBJ1-3
CSASLGVGNTIYF
TGCAGTGCTAGTTTAGGGGTTGGAAACACCATATATTTT
>many|TRBD2|TRBV28|TRBJ2-5
CASSFIGGTQETQYF
TGTGCCAGCAGCTTTATCGGGGGGACCCAAGAGACCCAGTACTTC
>.|.|TRBV10-3|TRBJ2-3
CAISAGGGPRTDTQYF
TGTGCCATCAGTGCAGGAGGGGGACCGCGCACAGATACGCAGTATTTT
>.|.|TRBV6-1|TRBJ1-4
CASSEVGRAAPTNEKLFF
TGTGCCAGCAGCGAAGTTGGTAGGGCAGCCCCAACTAATGAAAAACTGTTTTTT
>.|TRBD1|TRBV7-8|TRBJ2-3
CASSKNRGPISTDTQYF
TGTGCCAGCAGCAAAAACAGGGGGCCGATTAGCACAGATACGCAGTATTTT
>few|TRBD2|TRBV10-3|TRBJ2-1
CAISPLREGRDEQFF
TGTGCCATCAGCCCATTGCGGGAGGGCCGGGATGAGCAGTTCTTC
>few|.|TRBV10-3|TRBJ1-1
CAISEQLRTEAFF
TGTGCCATCAGTGAGCAATTGCGGACTGAAGCTTTCTTT
>many|.|TRBV18|TRBJ1-3
CASSLLGLGGNTIYF
TGTGCCAGCTCTCTCCTAGGGCTCGGAGGAAACACCATATATTTT
>few|.|TRBV29-1|TRBJ2-1
CSVQGTNEQFF
TGCAGCGTTCAGGGAACGAATGAGCAGTTCTTC
>few|TRBD1|TRBV20-1|TRBJ2-6
CSAPTGQGRPGANVLTF
TGCAGTGCCCCGACGGGACAGGGAAGGCCTGGGGCCAACGTCCTGACTTTC
>.|TRBD1|TRBV7-8|TRBJ2-4
CASSLGYRGLAKNIQYF
TGTGCCAGCAGCTTAGGTTACAGGGGGTTAGCCAAAAACATTCAGTACTTC
>.|TRBD2|TRBV7-8|TRBJ2-7
CASSFPMGLAGEGRYEQYF
TGTGCCAGCAGCTTCCCAATGGGACTAGCGGGAGAAGGTCGCTACGAGCAGTACTTC
>.|.|TRBV30|TRBJ2-2
CAWRSAGNTFTGELFF
TGTGCCTGGAGATCGGCAGGCAACACATTCACCGGGGAGCTGTTTTTT
>many|.|TRBV4-2|TRBJ2-7
CASSQDGGRLNEQYF
TGTGCCAGCAGCCAAGATGGGGGGCGATTGAACGAGCAGTACTTC
>.|.|TRBV5-1|TRBJ2-7
CASSLGQLQYF
TGCGCCAGCAGCTTGGGACAACTCCAGTACTTC
>few|TRBD2|TRBV9|TRBJ2-1
CASSATLAGVPAYNEQFF
TGTGCCAGCAGCGCTACCCTAGCGGGAGTTCCCGCCTACAATGAGCAGTTCTTC
>many|TRBD2|TRBV3-1|TRBJ2-1
CASSQGGGYNEQFF
TGTGCCAGCAGCCAAGGGGGGGGTTACAATGAGCAGTTCTTC
>few|TRBD1|TRBV7-9|TRBJ2-2
CATSTGANTGELFF
TGTGCCACCTCGACAGGGGCGAACACCGGGGAGCTGTTTTTT
>.|.|TRBV11-2|TRBJ2-7
CASSRAFLSSYEQYF
TGTGCCAGCAGCCGGGCCTTCCTGAGCTCCTACGAGCAGTACTTC
>few|.|TRBV14|TRBJ2-1
CASSQPSSSYNEQFF
TGTGCCAGCAGCCAACCCTCCAGCTCCTACAATGAGCAGTTCTTC
>.|.|TRBV12-3/TRBV12-4|TRBJ1-2
CASSKTGHQNYGYTF
TGTGCCAGCAGCAAAACGGGACACCAGAACTATGGCTACACCTTC
>many|.|TRBV28|TRBJ1-5
CASEGDSNQPQHF
TGTGCCAGCGAAGGGGATAGCAATCAGCCCCAGCATTTT
>.|.|TRBV5-1|TRBJ1-4
CASSLDGQGGEKLFF
TGCGCCAGCAGCTTGGATGGTCAGGGAGGTGAAAAACTGTTTTTT
>many|TRBD2|TRBV3-1|TRBJ2-5
CASGTSGGSRTQYF
TGTGCCAGCGGGACTAGCGGGGGTTCAAGGACCCAGTACTTC
>.|TRBD1|TRBV6-1|TRBJ2-7
CARYPRDRYYEQYF
TGTGCCAGGTACCCTCGGGACAGATATTACGAGCAGTACTTC
>many|TRBD2|TRBV12-3/TRBV12-4|TRBJ2-7
CASSLGNRLAGDEQYF
TGTGCCAGCAGTTTAGGGAACCGACTAGCGGGGGACGAGCAGTACTTC
>.|.|TRBV20-1|TRBJ2-7
CSASLLTQREQYF
TGCAGTGCTAGTCTTCTAACTCAGAGGGAGCAGTACTTC
>medium-sized|.|TRBV12-3/TRBV12-4|TRBJ2-1
CASRVDSGPYNEQFF
TGTGCCAGCAGAGTAGACTCCGGCCCCTACAATGAGCAGTTCTTC
>.|TRBD1|TRBV5-4|TRBJ1-2
CASSPAVGQNNYGYTF
TGTGCCAGCAGCCCGGCGGTGGGACAGAATAACTATGGCTACACCTTC
>few|.|TRBV3-1|TRBJ1-1
CASSHLAGGGEAFF
TGTGCCAGCAGTCACCTAGCGGGTGGAGGGGAAGCTTTCTTT
>few|TRBD1|TRBV20-1|TRBJ1-2
CSARSGTGDGYTF
TGCAGTGCCCGATCCGGGACAGGGGATGGCTACACCTTC
>few|TRBD1|TRBV5-5|TRBJ1-1
CASSTQDRASEAFF
TGTGCCAGCAGCACCCAGGACAGGGCCTCTGAAGCTTTCTTT
>many|.|TRBV7-2|TRBJ2-5
CASSPSQETQYF
TGTGCCAGCAGCCCCTCGCAAGAGACCCAGTACTTC
>few|.|TRBV18|TRBJ1-1
CASSPPLRRNMNTEAFF
TGTGCCAGCTCACCACCCCTTCGACGGAATATGAACACTGAAGCTTTCTTT
>few|TRBD1|TRBV18|TRBJ2-7
CASSPTGGFNEQYF
TGTGCCAGCTCACCGACAGGGGGTTTCAACGAGCAGTACTTC
>few|.|TRBV7-2|TRBJ2-7
CASSLAVGGPSYEQYF
TGTGCCAGCAGCTTAGCGGTCGGGGGACCCTCCTACGAGCAGTACTTC
>once|TRBD2|TRBV11-2|TRBJ2-1
CASSLEGLAGGREQFF
TGTGCCAGCAGCCTAGAGGGGCTAGCGGGAGGACGAGAGCAGTTCTTC